Listed below are T cell receptor beta chains from one sample, sequenced in a study of metastatic and nonmetastatic thyroid tumors. TCRdb re-analyzed the PCR reads through MiXCR. The sample holds roughly 30,000 clones, about a sixth seen once. The sequenced sample consisted of blood. Every receptor here comes from a female donor with papillary thyroid cancer or a benign thyroid nodule (not recorded which). Some clones in this sample may be carry-over from other donors' samples. The CDR3 runs from the conserved cysteine through the conserved F or W. The order of the fields is D gene, J gene, clone size, CDR3 length, V gene, CDR3 protein. D genes are given only for firm matches. Clone size is shown for a subset of rows, as once, few, many or a class of expanded clone.

>-|TRBJ1-2|many|11|TRBV3-1
CASSQGTPPTF
>-|TRBJ2-1|medium-sized|17|TRBV28
CASSTPGTYSSYNEQFF
>-|TRBJ2-7|medium-sized|15|TRBV12-3/TRBV12-4
CASSPLGGSSYEQYF
>TRBD2|TRBJ2-5|many|17|TRBV19
CASSIVLAGGLQETQYF
>-|TRBJ2-1|many|13|TRBV20-1
CSATPLSYNEQFF
>-|TRBJ2-3|many|12|TRBV5-4
CASSLSTDTQYF
>-|TRBJ2-7|-|12|TRBV20-1
CSARDPLGEQYF
>-|TRBJ1-1|medium-sized|15|TRBV12-3/TRBV12-4
CASRARQDTGTEAFF
>TRBD2|TRBJ2-5|many|15|TRBV11-3
CASSLGRGVQETQYF
>TRBD2|TRBJ2-7|many|13|TRBV20-1
CSVDGGGSYEQYF
>-|TRBJ2-2|many|11|TRBV20-1
CSVSEAGELFF
>-|TRBJ1-1|-|14|TRBV7-6
CASIFRDGNTEAFF
>TRBD2|TRBJ2-1|many|14|TRBV30
CACAGTSGYNEQFF
>TRBD1|TRBJ1-5|many|15|TRBV2
CASSWDRYSNQPQHF
>-|TRBJ2-3|many|12|TRBV5-8
CASSWATNTQYF
>-|TRBJ2-7|many|15|TRBV4-2
CASSQGLGSVYEQYF
>TRBD1|TRBJ1-3|-|13|TRBV5-4
CASSLQGGNTIYF
>TRBD2|TRBJ2-1|many|15|TRBV20-1
CSAFTSGGNYNEQFF
>-|TRBJ1-2|many|14|TRBV6-6
CASSYSTGNYGYTF
>-|TRBJ2-1|many|13|TRBV30
CAWSSENKIGQFF
>TRBD2|TRBJ2-1|few|15|TRBV6-1
CASSKRLAGGYEQFF
>TRBD1|TRBJ1-1|-|14|TRBV5-1
CASSGQGGGTEAFF
>-|TRBJ2-5|many|14|TRBV11-2
CASSLDPGSTAQYF
>TRBD2|TRBJ2-1|-|16|TRBV4-1
CASSQVGGGTRNEQFF
>-|TRBJ2-7|few|13|TRBV6-6
CASSYERGHEQYF
>-|TRBJ2-5|once|14|TRBV20-1
CSATGVGWEETQYF
>-|TRBJ1-5|medium-sized|14|TRBV27
CASRPDLSNQPQHF
>-|TRBJ2-5|few|10|TRBV6-1
CAGRQETQYF
>-|TRBJ2-3|-|17|TRBV6-2/TRBV6-3
CASGPRAYGVNTDTQYF
>-|TRBJ1-1|many|11|TRBV29-1
CSVDFGPGAFF
>-|TRBJ1-1|-|12|TRBV6-9
CAISFSRQEAFF
>-|TRBJ2-3|many|14|TRBV7-8
CASSRLASGDTQYF
>-|TRBJ2-3|medium-sized|13|TRBV6-1
CASSIGSEDTQYF
>TRBD1|TRBJ1-4|many|18|TRBV6-5
CASSYTRRGGGAGEKLFF
>-|TRBJ2-7|many|14|TRBV13
CASSRFGGSYEQYF
>-|TRBJ2-5|-|11|TRBV6-2/TRBV6-3
CASSYSETQYF
>-|TRBJ2-5|many|14|TRBV12-3/TRBV12-4
CASSWGGGMETQYF
>-|TRBJ2-7|medium-sized|14|TRBV27
CASRGGTVGYEQYF
>-|TRBJ2-6|-|19|TRBV11-2
CGSSLWGGPQSSGANVLTF
>-|TRBJ2-2|many|14|TRBV5-1
CASSLGGLTGELFF
>-|TRBJ2-2|medium-sized|15|TRBV15
CATSPRGTTTGELFF
>-|TRBJ1-6|many|15|TRBV7-2
CASSLVISQNGPLHF
>-|TRBJ2-7|-|14|TRBV5-8
CASSFTGTGYEQYF
>-|TRBJ2-7|medium-sized|12|TRBV27
CASSFRGNEQYF
>TRBD1|TRBJ1-5|many|18|TRBV24-1
CATSRGTGRGYSNQPQHF
>-|TRBJ2-2|medium-sized|14|TRBV19
CASMGGRNTGELFF
>TRBD2|TRBJ2-7|few|13|TRBV28
CASKAGGTDEQYF
>-|TRBJ2-1|few|11|TRBV6-1
CASSEGGARFF
>TRBD2|TRBJ2-7|medium-sized|15|TRBV12-3/TRBV12-4
CASSLSSGGTTSMDF
>TRBD1|TRBJ1-2|many|15|TRBV13
CASSSRDRAPGGYTF
>-|TRBJ2-7|many|14|TRBV7-2
CASSSPPLAYEQYF
>TRBD2|TRBJ2-1|many|12|TRBV20-1
CSKPSGYNEQFF
>-|TRBJ2-2|many|15|TRBV24-1
CATSDFRGLSGELFF
>TRBD2|TRBJ2-2|medium-sized|14|TRBV6-1
CASDRTGGTGELFF
>-|TRBJ2-1|-|16|TRBV11-1
CASSLVAVPPLNEQFF
>TRBD2|TRBJ2-1|-|15|TRBV3-1
CASSQGWGGFDEQFF
>-|TRBJ2-1|-|12|TRBV6-5
CASSSTSLVQFF
>-|TRBJ2-1|many|12|TRBV20-1
CSATQLDNEQFF
>-|TRBJ1-6|many|17|TRBV7-2
CASSLGQTGTWNSPLHF